This T cell receptor beta chain came from a study of blood T cell repertoires in COVID-19. Study summary: COVID-19 samples, acute and convalescent, were from the United States, Italy and Spain. PBMCs, B-cell-depleted T cells, or T cells provided the cDNA or gDNA that made up the material.

Seattle cases were enrolled at active infection and followed longitudinally. Per the original methods: Nucleated cell counts were estimated from reference gene primer amplification. This table comes from immunoSEQ multiplex PCR, and its TCRdb copy is limited to in-frame clones, with some not included. The D gene and trimming were derived from the DNA, and the V and J assignments and clone size from that table. The sample contains about 68,000 clones, roughly 90% of which appear only once. The sequence was obtained from a man in his fifties or sixties with COVID-19, enrolled during active disease. The sample was peripheral blood.

DNA for the CDR3: TGTGCCAGCAGCGCCTCGCGGGCAGGGGGAGGTGAGCAGTTCTTC. Translating gives CASSASRAGGGEQFF. The chain uses TRBV9 and TRBJ2-1, with D perhaps matching TRBD1 (7 bases). Trimming cost V 3 bases and J 9 bases, with 19 bases left between them. Germline CDR1 reads SGDLS; CDR2 reads YYNGEE. There are 15 residues in the CDR3.